The rows below give T cell receptor beta chains drawn from one sample of a study of blood T cell repertoires in COVID-19. TCRdb's table, derived via immunoSEQ multiplex PCR, lists solely in-frame clones and lacks some. The sample lists some 320,000 clones, over 75% seen once, with around 7.8% in the top ten. The sequencing sample was made of peripheral blood. The receptors originated from a woman aged 45 to 65 who had recovered from COVID-19. The CDR3 runs from the conserved cysteine through the conserved F or W. D genes are given only for firm matches. Clone size is shown for a subset of rows, as once, few, many or a class of expanded clone.

clone size: -
V gene: TRBV7-3
CDR3 length: 14
J gene: TRBJ2-5
D gene: TRBD2
CDR3 protein: CASSFQGGEETQYF
CDR3 DNA: TGTGCCAGCAGCTTCCAGGGAGGGGAAGAGACCCAGTACTTC

clone size: few
V gene: TRBV11-2
CDR3 length: 15
J gene: TRBJ1-1
D gene: -
CDR3 protein: CASSFGDPAGAEAFF
CDR3 DNA: TGTGCCAGCAGCTTTGGGGACCCTGCGGGGGCTGAAGCTTTCTTT

clone size: few
V gene: TRBV18
CDR3 length: 15
J gene: TRBJ2-7
D gene: TRBD2
CDR3 protein: CASSPGRAGESEQYF
CDR3 DNA: TGTGCCAGCTCACCAGGCAGGGCGGGGGAGAGCGAGCAGTACTTC

clone size: once
V gene: TRBV7-2
CDR3 length: 14
J gene: TRBJ1-5
D gene: -
CDR3 protein: CASSPTGPNQPQHF
CDR3 DNA: TGTGCCAGCAGCCCTACAGGACCCAATCAGCCCCAGCATTTT

clone size: once
V gene: TRBV19
CDR3 length: 13
J gene: TRBJ1-2
D gene: TRBD1
CDR3 protein: CASSPGQSYGYTF
CDR3 DNA: TGTGCCAGTAGTCCGGGACAGAGCTATGGCTACACCTTC

clone size: -
V gene: TRBV7-2
CDR3 length: 16
J gene: TRBJ1-3
D gene: -
CDR3 protein: CASSFQGTTSGNTIYF
CDR3 DNA: TGTGCCAGCAGCTTCCAGGGTACTACTTCTGGAAACACCATATATTTT

clone size: -
V gene: TRBV30
CDR3 length: 14
J gene: TRBJ2-5
D gene: -
CDR3 protein: CAWSVVRGGETQYF
CDR3 DNA: TGTGCCTGGAGTGTGGTTAGGGGTGGTGAGACCCAGTACTTC

clone size: -
V gene: TRBV7-2
CDR3 length: 13
J gene: TRBJ2-3
D gene: TRBD2
CDR3 protein: CATGRGGRDTQYF
CDR3 DNA: TGTGCCACCGGTCGGGGGGGCCGAGATACGCAGTATTTT

clone size: -
V gene: TRBV3-1/TRBV3-2
CDR3 length: 12
J gene: TRBJ1-1
D gene: -
CDR3 protein: CASSQDGRGSFF
CDR3 DNA: TGTGCCAGCAGCCAAGATGGGAGAGGATCTTTCTTT

clone size: -
V gene: TRBV27
CDR3 length: 17
J gene: TRBJ1-1
D gene: -
CDR3 protein: CASSFNWQGGLNTEAFF
CDR3 DNA: TGTGCCAGCAGTTTTAATTGGCAGGGAGGTTTGAACACTGAAGCTTTCTTT

clone size: -
V gene: TRBV18
CDR3 length: 16
J gene: TRBJ1-5
D gene: TRBD1
CDR3 protein: CASSPSPGTVGQPQHF
CDR3 DNA: TGTGCCAGCTCACCAAGTCCAGGGACAGTAGGTCAGCCCCAGCATTTT

clone size: -
V gene: TRBV20-1
CDR3 length: 11
J gene: TRBJ2-7
D gene: -
CDR3 protein: CSARVRYEQYF
CDR3 DNA: TGCAGTGCTAGAGTGAGATACGAGCAGTACTTC

clone size: -
V gene: TRBV14
CDR3 length: 16
J gene: TRBJ1-2
D gene: TRBD1
CDR3 protein: CASSRRGDRVDYGYTF
CDR3 DNA: TGTGCCAGCAGCCGACGAGGAGACAGGGTCGACTATGGCTACACCTTC

clone size: once
V gene: TRBV6-4
CDR3 length: 17
J gene: TRBJ1-5
D gene: TRBD1
CDR3 protein: CAFHLDRDRYSNQPQHF
CDR3 DNA: TGTGCCTTCCACCTCGACCGGGACAGGTATAGCAATCAGCCCCAGCATTTT

clone size: once
V gene: TRBV27
CDR3 length: 14
J gene: TRBJ2-7
D gene: TRBD2
CDR3 protein: CASSRRGAGYEQYF
CDR3 DNA: TGTGCCAGCAGCAGGCGGGGGGCGGGTTACGAGCAGTACTTC

clone size: once
V gene: TRBV27
CDR3 length: 18
J gene: TRBJ1-2
D gene: TRBD1
CDR3 protein: CASSPTVWTGWGNYGYTF
CDR3 DNA: TGTGCCAGCAGTCCGACGGTCTGGACAGGGTGGGGGAACTATGGCTACACCTTC

clone size: few
V gene: TRBV4-1
CDR3 length: 20
J gene: TRBJ1-1
D gene: -
CDR3 protein: CASSQDLSVIRDGRNTEAFF
CDR3 DNA: TGCGCCAGCAGCCAAGATCTGAGTGTAATCAGGGATGGTAGGAACACTGAAGCTTTCTTT

clone size: -
V gene: TRBV3-1/TRBV3-2
CDR3 length: 14
J gene: TRBJ1-1
D gene: -
CDR3 protein: CASSQAEGVAEAFF
CDR3 DNA: TGTGCCAGCAGCCAGGCGGAGGGCGTAGCTGAAGCTTTCTTT

clone size: once
V gene: TRBV5-4
CDR3 length: 15
J gene: TRBJ1-1
D gene: TRBD1
CDR3 protein: CASSLGGQGNTEAFF
CDR3 DNA: TGTGCCAGCAGCTTGGGGGGACAGGGTAACACTGAAGCTTTCTTT

clone size: -
V gene: TRBV18
CDR3 length: 15
J gene: TRBJ2-3
D gene: -
CDR3 protein: CASSSQGFGTDTQYF
CDR3 DNA: TGTGCCAGCTCGTCCCAGGGATTCGGCACAGATACGCAGTATTTT

clone size: -
V gene: TRBV28
CDR3 length: 13
J gene: TRBJ2-7
D gene: TRBD2
CDR3 protein: CASSLSGGEEQYF
CDR3 DNA: TGTGCCAGCAGTTTGTCGGGGGGGGAGGAGCAGTACTTC

clone size: -
V gene: TRBV7-6
CDR3 length: 12
J gene: TRBJ2-7
D gene: -
CDR3 protein: CASSLGSGQLYF
CDR3 DNA: TGTGCCAGCAGCTTAGGCTCAGGCCAGTTGTACTTC

clone size: -
V gene: TRBV11-2
CDR3 length: 13
J gene: TRBJ2-2
D gene: -
CDR3 protein: CASKGGNTGELFF
CDR3 DNA: TGTGCCAGCAAGGGCGGGAATACCGGGGAGCTGTTTTTT

clone size: -
V gene: TRBV30
CDR3 length: 13
J gene: TRBJ2-7
D gene: -
CDR3 protein: CAWSVMFRGEQYF
CDR3 DNA: TGTGCCTGGAGTGTGATGTTTCGAGGGGAGCAGTACTTC

clone size: -
V gene: TRBV4-3
CDR3 length: 15
J gene: TRBJ2-4
D gene: TRBD2
CDR3 protein: CASSQVLGGNDIQYF
CDR3 DNA: TGCGCCAGCAGCCAAGTCCTGGGGGGGAACGACATTCAGTACTTC

clone size: -
V gene: TRBV7-9
CDR3 length: 15
J gene: TRBJ2-1
D gene: -
CDR3 protein: CASSLGQGRYNEQFF
CDR3 DNA: TGTGCCAGCAGCTTAGGTCAGGGGCGCTACAATGAGCAGTTCTTC

clone size: -
V gene: TRBV11-2
CDR3 length: 16
J gene: TRBJ2-2
D gene: TRBD2
CDR3 protein: CASSRLSGGNTGELFF
CDR3 DNA: TGTGCCAGCAGTCGACTTAGCGGGGGCAACACCGGGGAGCTGTTTTTT

clone size: -
V gene: TRBV5-5
CDR3 length: 14
J gene: TRBJ2-1
D gene: -
CDR3 protein: CASSFRRANNEQFF
CDR3 DNA: TGTGCCAGCAGCTTTCGTAGAGCTAACAATGAGCAGTTCTTC

clone size: -
V gene: TRBV30
CDR3 length: 13
J gene: TRBJ1-1
D gene: -
CDR3 protein: CAWSVRRNTEAFF
CDR3 DNA: TGTGCCTGGAGTGTAAGGAGGAACACTGAAGCTTTCTTT

clone size: few
V gene: TRBV15
CDR3 length: 13
J gene: TRBJ2-7
D gene: -
CDR3 protein: CATSRVGVGEQYF
CDR3 DNA: TGTGCCACCAGCAGAGTAGGAGTAGGCGAGCAGTACTTC

clone size: -
V gene: TRBV7-6
CDR3 length: 12
J gene: TRBJ2-7
D gene: -
CDR3 protein: CASSFLRDEQYF
CDR3 DNA: TGTGCCAGCAGCTTCCTCAGGGACGAGCAGTACTTC

clone size: -
V gene: TRBV3-1/TRBV3-2
CDR3 length: 16
J gene: TRBJ1-1
D gene: TRBD1
CDR3 protein: CASSQGQGANLPEAFF
CDR3 DNA: TGTGCCAGCAGCCAGGGACAGGGGGCGAATCTCCCTGAAGCTTTCTTT

clone size: few
V gene: TRBV9
CDR3 length: 15
J gene: TRBJ2-3
D gene: TRBD2
CDR3 protein: CASSGGLAGVDTQYF
CDR3 DNA: TGTGCCAGCAGCGGAGGACTAGCGGGGGTAGATACGCAGTATTTT

clone size: once
V gene: TRBV5-1
CDR3 length: 13
J gene: TRBJ1-1
D gene: TRBD1
CDR3 protein: CASRTGMDTEAFF
CDR3 DNA: TGCGCCAGCAGGACAGGGATGGACACTGAAGCTTTCTTT

clone size: -
V gene: TRBV18
CDR3 length: 17
J gene: TRBJ1-1
D gene: TRBD1
CDR3 protein: CASSPFDGTGTNTEAFF
CDR3 DNA: TGTGCCAGCTCACCATTTGACGGGACAGGGACGAACACTGAAGCTTTCTTT

clone size: -
V gene: TRBV5-1
CDR3 length: 15
J gene: TRBJ2-1
D gene: TRBD1
CDR3 protein: CASSTGGNSYNEQFF
CDR3 DNA: TGCGCCAGCAGTACAGGGGGAAACTCCTACAATGAGCAGTTCTTC

clone size: -
V gene: TRBV3-1/TRBV3-2
CDR3 length: 12
J gene: TRBJ2-5
D gene: -
CDR3 protein: CASSQRGETQYF
CDR3 DNA: TGTGCCAGCAGCCAACGGGGGGAGACCCAGTACTTC

clone size: -
V gene: TRBV18
CDR3 length: 16
J gene: TRBJ2-3
D gene: -
CDR3 protein: CASSPPNRGAKDTQYF
CDR3 DNA: TGTGCCAGCTCACCACCGAATCGGGGGGCGAAAGATACGCAGTATTTT

clone size: once
V gene: TRBV27
CDR3 length: 15
J gene: TRBJ2-4
D gene: -
CDR3 protein: CASRPYQGAKNIQYF
CDR3 DNA: TGTGCCAGCAGACCTTATCAGGGAGCCAAAAACATTCAGTACTTC

clone size: -
V gene: TRBV3-1/TRBV3-2
CDR3 length: 18
J gene: TRBJ1-5
D gene: -
CDR3 protein: CASSQGALHPGSNQPQHF
CDR3 DNA: TGTGCCAGCAGCCAAGGAGCACTCCACCCAGGGAGCAATCAGCCCCAGCATTTT

clone size: -
V gene: TRBV2
CDR3 length: 13
J gene: TRBJ1-2
D gene: -
CDR3 protein: CASRITGMDGYTF
CDR3 DNA: TGTGCCAGCAGGATCACAGGGATGGATGGCTACACCTTC